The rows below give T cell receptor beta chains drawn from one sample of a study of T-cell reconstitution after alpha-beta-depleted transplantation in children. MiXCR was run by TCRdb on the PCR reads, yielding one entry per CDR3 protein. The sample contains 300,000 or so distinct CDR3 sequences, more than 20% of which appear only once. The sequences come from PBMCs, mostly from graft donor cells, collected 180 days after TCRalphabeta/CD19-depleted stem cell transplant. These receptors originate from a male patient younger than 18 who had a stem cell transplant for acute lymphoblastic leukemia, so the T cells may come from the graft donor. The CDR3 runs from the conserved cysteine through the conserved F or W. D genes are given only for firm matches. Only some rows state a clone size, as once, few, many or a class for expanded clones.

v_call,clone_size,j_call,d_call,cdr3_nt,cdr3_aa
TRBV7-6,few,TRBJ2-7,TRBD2,TGTGCCAGCAGCGAAGGTTCCGGGACTAGCGGGACCTTCTCCTACGAGCAGTACTTC,CASSEGSGTSGTFSYEQYF
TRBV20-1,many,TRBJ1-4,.,TGCAGTGCTAGAGACCCTCAGGGTGAAAAACTGTTTTTT,CSARDPQGEKLFF
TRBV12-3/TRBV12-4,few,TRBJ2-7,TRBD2,TGTGCCAGCAGTTTAATGCGGGAGGGCGGCGAGCAGTACTTC,CASSLMREGGEQYF
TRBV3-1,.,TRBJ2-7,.,TGTGCCAGCAGCCATTGCGGGTTCGCCTACGAGCAGTACTTC,CASSHCGFAYEQYF
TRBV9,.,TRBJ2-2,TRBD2,TGTGCCAGCAGCGCGGGACTAATTACCGGGGAGCTGTTTTTT,CASSAGLITGELFF
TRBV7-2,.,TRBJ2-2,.,TGTGCCAGCAGCTTTGATTGGTCCGGGGAGCTGTTTTTT,CASSFDWSGELFF
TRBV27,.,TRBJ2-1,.,TGTGCCAGCAGTTTAGATGCCCTCTACAATGAGCAGTTCTTC,CASSLDALYNEQFF
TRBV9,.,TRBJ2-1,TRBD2,TGTGCCAGCAGCGCCGGGACTAGGACCAGCTCCTACAATGAGCAGTTCTTC,CASSAGTRTSSYNEQFF
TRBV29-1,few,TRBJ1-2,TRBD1,TGCAGCGTTGAAGGGGAACAGGGGTACTATGGCTACACCTTC,CSVEGEQGYYGYTF
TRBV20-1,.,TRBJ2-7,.,TGCAGTGCTAGAGGGGATGTGGGCATCGAGCAGTACTTC,CSARGDVGIEQYF
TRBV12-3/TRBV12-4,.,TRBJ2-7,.,TGTGCCAGCAGTTCCCCGGGACACAAGACCTACGAGCAGTACTTC,CASSSPGHKTYEQYF